This entry describes one T cell receptor beta chain. Germline CDR1 reads SGHTA; CDR2 reads FQGNSA. Trimming left V 1 base short and J 0 bases short, with 13 bases between. The CDR3 runs to 18 residues. The data are from a study of radiation and T cells in renal cell carcinoma. Here immunoSEQ multiplex PCR was the method, and the copy in TCRdb shows in-frame clones only, minus some. Among 150,000 to 200,000 clones, 88% were seen once, and the ten largest hold around 11%. Time point defined: blood 4 weeks post-SBRT, at nephrectomy. Specified treatment: 15 Gy SBRT to primary tumor, nephrectomy 4 weeks later.

The material sequenced was blood, taken from a patient whose treatment included radiotherapy and nephrectomy. The TCR sequence derives from a woman aged 45 to 65 with renal cell carcinoma. The genes are TRBV7-2 and TRBJ2-6; either TRBD1 or TRBD2 may supply D (5 bases each). The CDR3 loop reads CASSLEMGRVSGANVLTF. CDR3 nucleotides: TGTGCCAGCAGCTTAGAGATGGGGCGGGTCTCTGGGGCCAACGTCCTGACTTTC.